The rows below give T cell receptor beta chains drawn from one sample of a study of blood T cell repertoires in COVID-19. Profiled with immunoSEQ multiplex PCR; TCRdb holds only in-frame clones, not every one. Of 200,000 to 250,000 clones detected, just over 90% appear once; the ten largest clones hold around 1.2%. The source material was peripheral blood. The receptor set was obtained from a man younger than 40 with acute or convalescent COVID-19. The conserved cysteine and the conserved F or W are not part of the CDR3 here. Not every row has a clone size; where given, it reads once, few, many or a size class.

>once|14|TRBJ1-1|TRBV9
ASSSHRTGGGSEAF
>once|13|TRBJ2-7|TRBV28
ASSSPGLGSYEQY
>NA|13|TRBJ2-7|TRBV5-6
ASSLEGGWLAEQY
>once|13|TRBJ1-4|TRBV6-5
ASSYTGQGGEKLF
>NA|12|TRBJ2-1|TRBV24-1
ATGPLSSYNEQF
>NA|13|TRBJ1-1|TRBV5-6
ASSKGALYGPEAF
>NA|11|TRBJ2-5|TRBV2
ASGFRGTETQY
>NA|14|TRBJ2-1|TRBV9
ASSALLYGGHNEQF
>NA|9|TRBJ2-3|TRBV27
ASSFLDTQY
>once|11|TRBJ1-2|TRBV2
ARTDSPNYGYT
>NA|13|TRBJ1-1|TRBV5-1
ASSQGTLMNTEAF
>NA|13|TRBJ2-5|TRBV2
ASSDGGVLQETQY
>NA|9|TRBJ1-3|TRBV6-5
ASSLSNTIY
>NA|12|TRBJ1-2|TRBV4-2
ASSQDEAGDGYT
>once|15|TRBJ2-3|TRBV7-2
ASSRRRPAGRTDTQY
>NA|10|TRBJ2-7|TRBV28
ASNHRAYEQY
>few|14|TRBJ1-1|TRBV15
ATSRDLRPADTEAF
>NA|13|TRBJ2-3|TRBV25-1
ASSAFQTSTDTQY
>NA|14|TRBJ2-3|TRBV18
ASSPTSGSRTDTQY
>NA|13|TRBJ1-6|TRBV5-1
ASSQTGRGDSPLH
>NA|14|TRBJ2-1|TRBV9
ASSPLAGGSYNEQF
>NA|15|TRBJ2-3|TRBV14
ASSPIGTGADTDTQY
>NA|14|TRBJ2-6|TRBV18
ASRGIRGSGANVLT
>NA|14|TRBJ1-1|TRBV23-1
ASSRTGAKMNTEAF
>NA|13|TRBJ2-7|TRBV18
ASSPPSAGDLEQY
>NA|14|TRBJ2-3|TRBV10-1
ASSPGLASHTDTQY
>NA|13|TRBJ2-2|TRBV6-1
ASSEHSPVTGELF
>NA|13|TRBJ2-7|TRBV5-8
ASSLVSVSSYEQY
>NA|12|TRBJ2-1|TRBV27
ASSFRSSYNEQF
>few|11|TRBJ1-1|TRBV11-3
ASSRLGTTEAF
>once|11|TRBJ1-1|TRBV6-4
ASSESRNTEAF
>NA|13|TRBJ2-1|TRBV5-4
ASWKAGGKYNEQF
>NA|12|TRBJ2-5|TRBV3-1/TRBV3-2
ASSRGSDRETQY
>NA|12|TRBJ1-5|TRBV2
ASSERHSNQPQH
>NA|10|TRBJ2-7|TRBV28
ASGQPPYEQY
>NA|10|TRBJ1-2|TRBV2
ASSDENYGYT
>NA|15|TRBJ2-7|TRBV2
ASSPIVSGGELYEQY
>NA|16|TRBJ2-6|TRBV13
ASSRWTGGPSGANVLT
>NA|11|TRBJ2-7|TRBV10-1
ASSESLAHEQY
>NA|11|TRBJ2-7|TRBV29-1
SVRTPNSYEQY
>few|12|TRBJ1-1|TRBV4-1
ASSIDQVNTEAF
>NA|12|TRBJ2-7|TRBV19
ASSPTSGSNEQY
>NA|11|TRBJ1-2|TRBV19
ATTGGNNYGYT
>NA|12|TRBJ2-5|TRBV5-1
ASSTLDRQETQY
>once|11|TRBJ1-1|TRBV5-4
ASSPGDATEAF
>NA|13|TRBJ1-3|TRBV5-1
ASSPMGPSGNTIY
>NA|15|TRBJ1-2|TRBV28
ASRAAGALQGDYGYT
>NA|11|TRBJ1-4|TRBV7-9
ASSYRQGRVLF
>NA|12|TRBJ2-1|TRBV11-3
ASSRYRGSDEQF
>NA|11|TRBJ2-7|TRBV5-1
ASSLQGPYEQY
>once|10|TRBJ1-3|TRBV6-5
ASSTGGNTIY
>NA|11|TRBJ2-1|TRBV30
AWASGGSREQF
>NA|12|TRBJ2-4|TRBV5-1
ASSSGTSNNIQY
>NA|11|TRBJ1-1|TRBV5-1
ASSLGGATEAF
>NA|14|TRBJ1-5|TRBV6-6
ASSPRWGVGGQPQH